This T cell receptor (beta chain) was sequenced in a study of blood T cell repertoires in COVID-19 (dated by TCRdb to 2020 to 2021). Background on the whole study: Collaborator samples came from the United States, Italy and Spain and covered acute and convalescent phases of COVID-19. The repertoires were released in a freely available public database intended as a resource for research on the immune response to SARS-CoV-2. The prospective study material was composed of cDNA or gDNA derived from T cells, B-cell-depleted T cells, or PBMCs. Where available, HLA class I and class II types were obtained from metadata supplied by the sample provider rather than from assay-based typing. Subjects who had been exposed to COVID-19, were actively infected with it, or had recovered from it provided the deeply sampled blood TCRbeta repertoires that made up the dataset. Samples came from the ongoing ImmuneRACE study (first 160 participants) plus 1,254 subjects from 6 global collaborators. Nearly every sample came with metadata listing a de-identified subject ID, COVID-19 status, age in years and sex.

Its CDR3 holds 17 amino acids, cysteine through phenylalanine. Kept here is only the CDR3 DNA, which spans 51 bases and is read in frame from base 1. The germline V gene encodes CDR1 LGHDT and CDR2 YNNKEL (reference sequence). Compared with germline, V lacks 3 bases and J lacks 2 bases; bases without a gene match: 6. Results the study describes overall, beyond this receptor: How much clinical and demographic metadata was included differed by source and by participant, and the metadata was provided uncurated.

TCRbeta CDR3 regions were amplified from genomic DNA using the immunoSEQ Assay, a bias-controlled multiplex PCR. On the study's bioinformatics: Nucleated cell counts per sample were estimated from amplification of reference gene primers within the assay. To quantify the absolute abundance of each unique TCRbeta CDR3 rearrangement, sequence reads were collapsed and filtered. For each sample, productive Simpson clonality was calculated as the square root of Simpson's diversity index across productive rearrangements. Drawn from immuneACCESS, this table holds only the in-frame rearrangements with V and J called that TCRdb kept. Clones are partly lost; checked studies trace under half to an unresolved V gene and leave the rest unexplained. Clonal size and the V and J genes are those of that table, whereas D and trimming came from the DNA. A total of a few hundred thousand clones appear in this sample, 83% of them only once. The top ten hold over 4.5% of the sample.

Concerning this clone: Its binding antigen is unknown. No much larger clone is present one base from it, and per-base qualities are unavailable.

Another Seattle source contributed samples from volunteer blood donors who had recovered from COVID-19. The collaborating institutions used their own protocols to collect whole blood in K2EDTA tubes. Collaborator samples were shipped for TCRbeta analysis as frozen whole blood, isolated PBMCs, or DNA extracted from either sample type. This clonotype was obtained from a man between 60 and 75 years old who had recovered from COVID-19. The chain links TRBV3-1 (or the pseudogene TRBV3-2) with TRBJ2-6, with 8 bases matching TRBD1. Source material: peripheral blood. This receptor has the CDR3 CASSHRGQGAGANVLTF. The base sequence is TGTGCCAGCAGCCACCGAGGACAGGGTGCTGGGGCCAACGTCCTGACTTTC.